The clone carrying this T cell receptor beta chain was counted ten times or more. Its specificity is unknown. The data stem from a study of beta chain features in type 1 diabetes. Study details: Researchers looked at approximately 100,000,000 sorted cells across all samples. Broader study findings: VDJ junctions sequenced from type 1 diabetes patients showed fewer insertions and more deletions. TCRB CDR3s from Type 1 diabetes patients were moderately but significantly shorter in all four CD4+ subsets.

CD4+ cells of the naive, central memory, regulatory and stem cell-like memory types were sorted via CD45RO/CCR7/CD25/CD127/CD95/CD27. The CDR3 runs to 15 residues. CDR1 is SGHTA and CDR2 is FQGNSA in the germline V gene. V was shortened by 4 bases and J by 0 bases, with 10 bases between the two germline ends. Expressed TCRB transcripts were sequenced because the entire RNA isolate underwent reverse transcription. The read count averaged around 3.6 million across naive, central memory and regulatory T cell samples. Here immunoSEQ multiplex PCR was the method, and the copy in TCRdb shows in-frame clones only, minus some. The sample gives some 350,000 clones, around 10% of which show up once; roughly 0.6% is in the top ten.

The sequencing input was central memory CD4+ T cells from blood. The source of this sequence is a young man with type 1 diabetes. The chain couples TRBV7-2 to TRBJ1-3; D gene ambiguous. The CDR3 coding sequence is TGTGCCAGCAGCTCAGGTGGCCACTCTGGAAACACCATATATTTT. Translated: CASSSGGHSGNTIYF.